This TCR beta chain was sequenced for a study of response to subunit inactivated influenza vaccine. Points from the study as a whole: Few new T cells, the authors suggested, are recruited by each seasonal influenza vaccination.

This clonotype was observed a handful of times. No antigen is known for it. TCRdb re-called the RT-PCR reads through MiXCR, storing one row per CDR3 protein. The sample includes approximately 680,000 distinct CDR3 sequences, around 14% of them seen just once. Germline values: CDR1 LNHDA, CDR2 SQIVND (reference sequence). V shed 7 bases and J shed 7 bases, with 11 bases lying between them. The CDR3 is 12 amino acids. This clonotype was sampled from a middle-aged man who received an inactivated influenza vaccine. Sequenced here: PBMCs from blood, sampled 11 to 12 days after vaccination. J is TRBJ1-5 and V is TRBV19, with D possibly being TRBD1 (6 bases). The CDR3 reads CASKQGFQPQHF. The CDR3 DNA sequence: TGTGCCAGTAAGCAGGGGTTCCAGCCCCAGCATTTT.